The rows below give T cell receptor beta chains drawn from one sample of a study of vaccination effects on CD4 cells after COVID-19. Profiled with immunoSEQ multiplex PCR; TCRdb holds only in-frame clones, not every one. This sample yields approximately 87,000 clones, of which around 70% are seen a single time; approximately 2% belongs to the top ten. The antigens these receptors bind are not known. Material: CD4+ T cells from PBMCs cultured with HCoV-229E spike peptides, obtained before COVID-19 vaccination. These receptors were collected from a human donor who received a COVID-19 vaccine. Each CDR3 is given with its conserved first and last residue. The order of the fields is CDR3 protein, CDR3 DNA, V gene, D gene, clone size, J gene. A D gene is named only where the DNA matches it firmly. A row's size may be missing; if present it is once, few, many or a size class.

CDR3aa: CASSEWGSGNTIYF
CDR3nt: TGTGCCAGCAGTGAATGGGGCTCTGGAAACACCATATATTTT
v_gene: TRBV25-1
d_gene: NA
abundance: NA
j_gene: TRBJ1-3

CDR3aa: CACRGGQDTGELFF
CDR3nt: TGTGCCTGCAGAGGGGGGCAGGACACCGGGGAGCTGTTTTTT
v_gene: TRBV2
d_gene: NA
abundance: NA
j_gene: TRBJ2-2

CDR3aa: CAWSTTGGYGQPQHF
CDR3nt: TGTGCCTGGAGTACGACAGGGGGTTATGGTCAGCCCCAGCATTTT
v_gene: TRBV30
d_gene: TRBD1
abundance: once
j_gene: TRBJ1-5

CDR3aa: CASSKALSGGGCNEQFF
CDR3nt: TGTGCCAGCAGCAAAGCATTAAGCGGGGGGGGGTGCAATGAGCAGTTCTTC
v_gene: TRBV21-1
d_gene: NA
abundance: NA
j_gene: TRBJ2-1

CDR3aa: CATSATVNQGYADTQYF
CDR3nt: TGTGCCACCAGTGCAACAGTGAACCAAGGTTATGCAGATACGCAGTATTTT
v_gene: TRBV24-1
d_gene: NA
abundance: NA
j_gene: TRBJ2-3

CDR3aa: CASTWDDTEAFF
CDR3nt: TGTGCCAGCACATGGGACGACACTGAAGCTTTCTTT
v_gene: TRBV2
d_gene: NA
abundance: few
j_gene: TRBJ1-1

CDR3aa: CASSYGAGGPYEQFF
CDR3nt: TGTGCCAGCAGTTACGGGGCGGGGGGGCCGTATGAGCAGTTCTTC
v_gene: TRBV6-2/TRBV6-3
d_gene: TRBD2
abundance: NA
j_gene: TRBJ2-1

CDR3aa: CASRKIDRYNEQFF
CDR3nt: TGTGCCAGTAGGAAAATCGACAGGTACAATGAGCAGTTCTTC
v_gene: TRBV19
d_gene: NA
abundance: NA
j_gene: TRBJ2-1

CDR3aa: CSVWDRRLDEQFF
CDR3nt: TGCAGCGTCTGGGACAGACGACTGGATGAGCAGTTCTTC
v_gene: TRBV29-1
d_gene: TRBD1
abundance: NA
j_gene: TRBJ2-1

CDR3aa: CASSLGEDTQYF
CDR3nt: TGTGCCAGCAGCTTGGGAGAAGATACGCAGTATTTT
v_gene: TRBV5-4
d_gene: NA
abundance: NA
j_gene: TRBJ2-3

CDR3aa: CAISERSGQGISDTQYF
CDR3nt: TGTGCCATCAGTGAAAGATCGGGACAGGGGATCTCAGATACGCAGTATTTT
v_gene: TRBV10-3
d_gene: TRBD1
abundance: NA
j_gene: TRBJ2-3